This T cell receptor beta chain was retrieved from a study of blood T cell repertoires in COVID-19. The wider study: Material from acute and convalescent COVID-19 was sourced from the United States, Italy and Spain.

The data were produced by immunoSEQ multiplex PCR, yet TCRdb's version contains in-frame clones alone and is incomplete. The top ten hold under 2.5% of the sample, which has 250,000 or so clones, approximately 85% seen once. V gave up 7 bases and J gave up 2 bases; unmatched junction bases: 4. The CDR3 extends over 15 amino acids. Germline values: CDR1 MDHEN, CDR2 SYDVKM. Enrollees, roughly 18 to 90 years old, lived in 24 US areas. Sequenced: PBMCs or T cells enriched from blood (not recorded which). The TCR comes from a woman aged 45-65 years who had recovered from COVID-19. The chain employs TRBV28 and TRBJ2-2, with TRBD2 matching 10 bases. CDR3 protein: CASKGTSANTGELFF. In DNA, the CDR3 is TGTGCCAGCAAGGGGACTAGCGCTAACACCGGGGAGCTGTTTTTT.